These 17 T cell receptor beta chains share one sample of origin, sequenced in a study of T cell responses to AZD1222 COVID-19 vaccine. The data were produced by immunoSEQ multiplex PCR, yet TCRdb's version contains in-frame clones alone and is incomplete. The table includes about 140,000 clones, about 90% detected once. The specimen was peripheral blood, collected on day 0 of AZD1222 vaccination. The receptors were sampled from an adult in good health.

The chain uses TRBV6-2 or TRBV6-3 and TRBJ1-2; TRBD1 matches 9 bases. V dropped 5 bases and J dropped 6; count of bases not matched to a gene: 10. Germline lookup yields CDR1 MNHEY and CDR2 SVGEGT. The CDR3 is made up of 15 amino acids. The CDR3 bases are TGTGCCAGCAGTCCGCCTCCGGACAGGGGAGATGGCTACACCTTC. This sequence encodes CASSPPPDRGDGYTF.

The J gene is TRBJ1-2, the V gene TRBV7-2; D gene unclear. The V gene lost 1 base and the J gene lost 3 bases, with 9 bases spanning the gap. The CDR3 has 14 residues. The germline V gene encodes CDR1 SGHTA and CDR2 FQGNSA. CDR3 sequence (DNA): TGTGCCAGCAGCTTAGTCGATTGGGACTATGGCTACACCTTC. Amino acid sequence: CASSLVDWDYGYTF.

This clone has just one count. The chain uses TRBV20-1 and TRBJ2-7; 8 bases match TRBD1. The CDR3 covers 14 residues. CDR1 is DFQATT and CDR2 is SNEGSKA in the germline V gene (reference sequence). V lost 3 bases, J lost 0 bases, and 4 bases stayed unmatched. The CDR3 is CSASQGARSYEQYF. CDR3 in DNA: TGCAGTGCTAGTCAGGGGGCCCGCTCCTACGAGCAGTACTTC.

V gene TRBV12-5 combines with J gene TRBJ1-2, with D unresolved. CDR1 is LGHNT and CDR2 is FRNRAP in the germline V gene. The length of the CDR3 is 12 residues. Trimming cost V 5 bases and J 11 bases, with 15 bases left between them. CDR3 DNA: TGTGCTAGTGGTCCCGACGATAATACGTACACCTTC. Protein product: CASGPDDNTYTF.

This CDR3 reads CAWSMGYNEKLFF. The DNA for the CDR3 is TGTGCCTGGAGTATGGGGTATAATGAAAAACTGTTTTTT. This chain connects TRBV30 to TRBJ1-4; D unclear. Germline V lookup: CDR1 GTSNPN, CDR2 SVGIG (reference sequence). The CDR3 has 13 amino acids. V was shortened by 2 bases and J by 4 bases, with 8 bases between the two germline ends.

The V call is TRBV30, the J call TRBJ2-7; 7 nucleotides match TRBD1. V shed 8 bases and J 2 bases; nucleotides not matched to a gene: 6. The germline V gene has CDR1 GTSNPN and CDR2 SVGIG (reference sequence). The CDR3 spans 12 residues. The CDR3 loop is CATNRGPYEQYF. In DNA, the CDR3 is TGTGCCACGAACAGGGGACCCTACGAGCAGTACTTC.

V is TRBV29-1 and J is TRBJ1-5; possible D gene TRBD1, 5 bases. CDR1 SQVTM and CDR2 ANQGSEA come from the germline V gene. The V gene lost 6 bases and the J gene lost 2 bases, with 14 bases spanning the gap. This CDR3 region has 14 residues. The CDR3 here is CSVGDGMGNQPQHF. CDR3 in DNA: TGCAGCGTCGGGGACGGCATGGGCAATCAGCCCCAGCATTTT. Using reference TRBV29-1 and TRBJ1-5 for the parts outside the CDR3, the full variable domain is SAVISQKPSRDICQRGTSLTIQCQVDSQVTMMFWYRQQPGQSLTLIATANQGSEATYESGFVIDKFPISRPNLTFSTLTVSNMSPEDSSIYLCSVGDGMGNQPQHFGDGTRLSIL.

This clone is a singleton in its sample. The chain has TRBV2 and TRBJ1-6; D is perhaps TRBD1 (6 bases). The germline V gene encodes CDR1 SNHLY and CDR2 FYNNEI. The CDR3 consists of 18 residues. V shed 6 bases and J shed 0 bases, with 18 bases lying between them. The CDR3 sequence: CASRGGQTSISYNSPLHF. In DNA form, the CDR3 reads TGTGCCAGCAGGGGGGGCCAGACTTCAATCTCCTATAATTCACCCCTCCACTTT.

The V and J genes are TRBV5-4 and TRBJ1-6; D is ambiguous. The V and J ends lost 4 bases and 9 bases respectively, with 17 bases between them. The CDR3 is 15 amino acids. Germline V gene lookup returns CDR1 SGHNT and CDR2 YYREEE (reference sequence). This CDR3 is CASSPAGPGGSPLHF. In nucleotides, the CDR3 is TGTGCCAGCAGCCCGGCGGGCCCCGGTGGTTCACCCCTCCACTTT.

This clone was observed a single time. The chain carries TRBV29-1 and TRBJ2-1; TRBD2 agrees at 7 bases. The CDR3 loop spans 13 amino acids. Per the germline V gene, CDR1 is SQVTM and CDR2 is ANQGSEA. V gave up 3 bases and J gave up 9 bases; unmatched junction bases: 8. CDR3 protein: CSVDASGRREQFF. The CDR3 nucleotides read TGCAGCGTTGATGCTAGCGGACGCCGTGAGCAGTTCTTC.

This sequence joins TRBV5-4 and TRBJ2-1, with TRBD2 matching over 14 bases. The CDR3 loop spans 17 amino acids. Germline trimming cut 4 bases from V and 8 bases from J; bases unmatched to any gene: 11. CDR1 is SGHNT and CDR2 is YYREEE in the germline V gene (reference sequence). The CDR3 nucleotides read TGTGCCAGCAGCCAAGCGACTAGCGGGAGGGCCAGGGATGAGCAGTTCTTC. Translating gives CASSQATSGRARDEQFF.

This clone was observed once. The chain links TRBV10-3 to TRBJ2-7, with TRBD2 matching over 12 bases. The germline V gene has CDR1 ENHRY and CDR2 SYGVKD. This CDR3 region has 16 residues. The V segment lost 2 bases and the J segment 3 bases; nucleotides outside the gene matches: 5. CDR3 sequence reads: CAISEGLAGINYEQYF. The DNA of the CDR3 is TGTGCCATCAGTGAGGGACTAGCGGGGATAAACTACGAGCAGTACTTC.

The chain has TRBV9 and TRBJ2-4; 7 bases are shared with TRBD1. Germline CDR1 is SGDLS and CDR2 is YYNGEE. Trimming took 4 bases from V and 8 from J; bases not matched to a gene: 21. The length of the CDR3 is 18 residues. CDR3 protein: CASSQRGLPTTGTDIQYF. The DNA of the CDR3 is TGTGCCAGCAGCCAGCGCGGGCTTCCCACGACAGGGACAGACATTCAGTACTTC.

The chain carries TRBV7-9 and TRBJ1-4; D gene unclear. V lost 5 bases and J 6 bases, leaving 10 bases between the germline ends. This CDR3 is 13 amino acids long. Germline CDR1 and CDR2: SEHNR and FQNEAQ (reference sequence). CDR3 region: CASSPTVYEKLFF. Here the CDR3 DNA reads TGTGCCAGCAGCCCTACAGTATATGAAAAACTGTTTTTT.

The chain carries TRBV12-5 and TRBJ2-7; weak D call: TRBD1 (5 bases). CDR1 is LGHNT, CDR2 FRNRAP, per germline. The CDR3 has 14 amino acids. Trimming removed 1 base from V and 6 bases from J, with 13 bases in between. The CDR3 spells CASGLGGRVGEQYF. CDR3 nucleotide sequence: TGTGCTAGTGGTTTGGGGGGCAGGGTGGGCGAGCAGTACTTC.

The chain employs TRBV7-9 and TRBJ2-1; the D is unclear. Germline lookup yields CDR1 SEHNR and CDR2 FQNEAQ (reference sequence). Trimming shortened V by 1 base and J by 5 bases, and 3 bases separated the two germline ends. The CDR3 spans 12 residues. CDR3 sequence: CASSLGNNEQFF. The DNA of the CDR3 is TGTGCCAGCAGCTTAGGGAACAATGAGCAGTTCTTC.

In nucleotides, the CDR3 is TGTGCCAGCAGCTTAGCGATAGGACAGGGGACCTTTGCAACTAATGAAAAACTGTTTTTT. This codes for CASSLAIGQGTFATNEKLFF. The V gene is TRBV7-2, the J gene TRBJ1-4; TRBD1 aligns across 9 bases. CDR1 SGHTA and CDR2 FQGNSA come from the germline V gene. This CDR3 has 20 amino acids. J lost 0 bases, V lost 0 bases, and 11 bases had no gene match.